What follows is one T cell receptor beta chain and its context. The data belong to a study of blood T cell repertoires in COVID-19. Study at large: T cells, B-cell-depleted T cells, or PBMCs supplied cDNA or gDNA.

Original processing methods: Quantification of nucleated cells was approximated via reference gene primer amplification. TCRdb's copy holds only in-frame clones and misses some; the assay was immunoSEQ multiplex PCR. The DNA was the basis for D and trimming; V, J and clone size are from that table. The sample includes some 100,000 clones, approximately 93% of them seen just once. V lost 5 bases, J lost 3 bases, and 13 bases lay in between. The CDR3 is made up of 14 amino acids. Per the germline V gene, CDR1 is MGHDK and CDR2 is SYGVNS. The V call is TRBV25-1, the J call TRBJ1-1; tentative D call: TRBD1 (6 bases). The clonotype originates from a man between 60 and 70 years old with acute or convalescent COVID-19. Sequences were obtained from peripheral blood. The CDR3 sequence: CASSKGHRHTEAFF. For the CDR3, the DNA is TGTGCCAGCAGTAAGGGACACCGACACACTGAAGCTTTCTTT.